The clone carrying this T cell receptor beta chain was seen a handful of times. The germline V and J ends were trimmed by 5 bases and 11 bases, with 19 bases remaining between them. CDR3 length equals 14 residues. From germline, CDR1 is LGHDT and CDR2 YNNKEL (reference sequence). Sample-barcoded 5' priming and a J-beta primer mix drove a second PCR of roughly 6 to 12 cycles. TCRdb analysed the 5' RACE reads with MiXCR anew, one entry per CDR3 protein. The repertoire holds about 720,000 distinct CDR3 sequences, with 22% as singletons. This record belongs to a study of blood T cells in healthy people across ages.

Source material: blood. This sequence was found in a man between 65 and 85 years old in good health. The V call is TRBV3-1, the J call TRBJ1-5; D perhaps matches TRBD1 (5 bases). The CDR3 spells CASSYGTGSEAQHF. The CDR3 bases are TGTGCCAGCAGCTATGGGACGGGAAGTGAAGCCCAGCATTTT.